The entry below gives a single T cell receptor (beta chain) sequence along with its context. Antigen unknown. V was pared by 2 bases and J by 6 bases, with 8 bases between. The CDR3 is made up of 12 amino acids. Germline CDR1 reads SNHLY; CDR2 reads FYNNEI. This sample is drawn from a study of Ad26.COV2.S vaccination and SARS-CoV-2 variants. Study summary: Administration of Ad26.COV2.S was intramuscular, either once or twice 56 days apart.

Method: immunoSEQ multiplex PCR; TCRdb's copy keeps in-frame clones and lacks some. This sample has 350,000 to 450,000 clones, with 89% found just once. Study findings and constraints: Measures of TCR breadth and depth may have fallen short of total T cell responses.

Described treatment: around 19 received Ad26.COV2.S at low or high dose, single or two shots; several received placebo; per-sample allocation not given. The study sampled participants on day 63 after the first vaccine or placebo injection. Built on an Ad26 vector, the vaccine expressed Wuhan-strain SARS-CoV-2 spike. The V and J genes are TRBV2 and TRBJ2-7; no definite D call. The clonotype comes from a person between 18 and 65 years old who received the Ad26.COV2.S COVID-19 vaccine or a placebo. Specimen: peripheral blood, collected in a trial of Ad26.COV2.S vaccine versus placebo. CDR3 in DNA: TGTGCCAGCAGTGAAACCCGGAGCGAGCAGTACTTC. It is translated as CASSETRSEQYF.